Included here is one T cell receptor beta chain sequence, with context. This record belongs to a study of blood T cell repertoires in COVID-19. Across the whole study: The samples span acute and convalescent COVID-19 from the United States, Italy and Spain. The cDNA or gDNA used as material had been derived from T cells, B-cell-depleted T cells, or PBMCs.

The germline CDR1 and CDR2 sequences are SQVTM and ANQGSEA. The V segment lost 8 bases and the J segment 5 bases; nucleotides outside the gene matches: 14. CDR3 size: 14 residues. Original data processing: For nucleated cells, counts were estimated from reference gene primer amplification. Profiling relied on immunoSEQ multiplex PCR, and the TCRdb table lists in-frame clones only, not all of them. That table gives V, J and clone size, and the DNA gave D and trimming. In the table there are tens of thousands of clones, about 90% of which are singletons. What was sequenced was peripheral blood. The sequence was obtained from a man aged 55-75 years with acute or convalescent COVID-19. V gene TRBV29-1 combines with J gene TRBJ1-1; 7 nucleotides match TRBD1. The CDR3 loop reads CSLTGKGAGTEAFF. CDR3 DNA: TGCAGCTTAACGGGGAAGGGGGCAGGTACTGAAGCTTTCTTT.